Sequencing of this T cell receptor beta chain was carried out in a study of cytomegalovirus exposure and HLA in healthy donors. Looking at the study overall: A later analysis reported the approximately 120 validation repertoires used the same platform as the approximately 650 first-cohort repertoires. Notes on the study in general: Cytomegalovirus-associated status was assigned to some 180 TCR beta chains. Cytomegalovirus status was reportedly diagnosed by the classifier with high sensitivity and specificity.

The CDR3 runs 11 residues. V was pared by 7 bases and J by 6 bases, with 9 bases between. Germline CDR1 and CDR2: SEHNR and FQNEAQ (reference sequence). Comment on this clone: What it binds is not known.

Assay used: immunoSEQ multiplex PCR; TCRdb lists only in-frame clones, some missing. The repertoire holds 190,000 or so clones, with about 80% as singletons. The chain uses TRBV7-9 and TRBJ1-2; possibly TRBD1 for D (5 bases). The sample was PBMCs. The sequence came from a woman in her late teens or twenties in good health and CMV-seropositive. Here the CDR3 DNA reads TGTGCCAGCATGACAGCCGATGGCTACACCTTC. Encoded protein: CASMTADGYTF.